This T cell receptor beta chain is from a study of shared clonotypes between healthy human individuals. Study-level background: A donor's plate count was three for CD4 naive and three for CD4 memory; CD8 naive had two and CD8 memory one. Study results and limitations: Represented diversity (both genetic and exposure-history) was limited by the small number of donors. Despite large depth, rarefaction showed incomplete sorted-subset sequencing.

Germline CDR1 reads SEHNR; CDR2 reads FQNEAQ (reference sequence). The junction had 5 bases not matched to a gene; V was cut back by 0 bases and J by 1 base. The CDR3 extends over 18 amino acids. Notes on this clone: Its target is unknown.

Measured with immunoSEQ multiplex PCR; TCRdb has only the in-frame clones, and not every one. Here the sample spans about 380,000 clones, around 96% being singletons. This clonotype was obtained from a man aged 30-40 years in good health. The J gene is TRBJ2-2, the V gene TRBV7-9; 10 bases agree with TRBD2. Sequencing was performed on memory CD8+ T cells sorted from blood. Described subset: CD45RO+ cells pooled with CCR7-negative TemRA cells. CDR3 bases: TGTGCCAGCAGCTTAGCGTACCGACTAGCGGGGAACACCGGGGAGCTGTTTTTT. This gives the protein CASSLAYRLAGNTGELFF.